This T cell receptor (beta chain) was recovered during a study of early T cells in non-severe SARS-CoV-2 infection. Overall study findings and caveats: Comparison of clonotypes with VDJdb favored anti-spike CD8 responses while missing private and CD4 specificities.

There are a few counts of this clonotype. Antigen specificity is unknown. Each cDNA molecule carried a unique molecular identifier. TCRdb reprocessed the 5' RACE reads with MiXCR, giving one entry per CDR3 protein. Of 48,000 or so distinct CDR3 sequences listed, approximately 13% are singletons. This sequence originates from an adult who was a healthcare worker with PCR-confirmed SARS-CoV-2 infection or an uninfected control (not recorded which). Sequenced: whole blood.

The CDR3 DNA is TGTGCCAGCAGTTCGCCGGGCGGGAACTCCTACGAGCAGTACTTC. It encodes CASSSPGGNSYEQYF. This chain links TRBV28 with TRBJ2-7, with D possibly being TRBD2 (6 bases). The CDR3 covers 15 residues. V was pared by 4 bases and J by 0 bases, with 13 bases between. CDR1 is MDHEN, CDR2 SYDVKM, per germline.